Listed below are T cell receptor beta chains from one sample, sequenced in a study of blood T cell repertoires in COVID-19. TCRdb keeps only in-frame clones here, not all; method: immunoSEQ multiplex PCR. The sample has a few hundred thousand clones; about 91% are singletons. Source material: peripheral blood. These receptors came from a woman in her sixties or seventies with acute or convalescent COVID-19. The CDR3 runs from the conserved cysteine through the conserved F or W. A D gene is named only where the DNA matches it firmly. A row's size may be missing; if present it is once, few, many or a size class.

TRBJ2-5 . . TRBV12-3/TRBV12-4 TGTGCCAGCAGTTCCCCACTCCAAGAGACCCAGTACTTC CASSSPLQETQYF
TRBJ2-7 . . TRBV5-1 TGCGCCAGCAGCTTGCGAGGACAAACCTACGAGCAGTACTTC CASSLRGQTYEQYF
TRBJ1-1 . . TRBV7-9 TGTGCCAGCAGTCCTAGGGTTGACCCACCGAGGGGGGCTTTCTTT CASSPRVDPPRGAFF
TRBJ1-1 . . TRBV10-3 TGTGCCATCAGTGATGAGGTTGCGAACACTGAAGCTTTCTTT CAISDEVANTEAFF
TRBJ1-2 . . TRBV5-8 TGTGCCAGCAGCTTGTTGAGGGGGGGAGACGGCTACACCTTC CASSLLRGGDGYTF
TRBJ2-2 . . TRBV3-1/TRBV3-2 TGTGCCAGCAGCCTACCGGGGGGCCTCGGGGAGCTGTTTTTT CASSLPGGLGELFF
TRBJ2-5 . TRBD2 TRBV11-2 TGTGCCAGCAGCATCGCCGGGACTAGTGTTTCGGAGACCCAGTACTTC CASSIAGTSVSETQYF
TRBJ2-1 . TRBD1 TRBV7-3 TGTGCCAGCAGCTCGGGACAGGGTAAGGCCAATGAGCAGTTCTTC CASSSGQGKANEQFF
TRBJ2-2 . . TRBV4-2 TGTGCCAGCAGCCAAGCGGCCAGCGCCGGCACCGGGGAGCTGTTTTTT CASSQAASAGTGELFF
TRBJ2-1 . . TRBV9 TGTGCCAGCAGCCCCCGCGGGGCCTACAATGAGCAGTTCTTC CASSPRGAYNEQFF
TRBJ1-2 once TRBD1 TRBV6-5 TGTGCCAGCAGTTACTCGACAGGGCAGGGCTATGGCTACACCTTC CASSYSTGQGYGYTF
TRBJ2-1 . TRBD2 TRBV20-1 TGCAGTGCTAGTGGTTTTCTAGCGGGGAACAATGAGCAGTTCTTC CSASGFLAGNNEQFF
TRBJ1-2 . . TRBV5-5 TGTGCCAGCAGTTCAGACAGATACTATGGCTACACCTTC CASSSDRYYGYTF
TRBJ2-2 once . TRBV7-2 TGTGCCAGCAGCTTAGGCAGGGCCGACACCGGGGAGCTGTTTTTT CASSLGRADTGELFF
TRBJ1-4 . . TRBV5-8 TGTGCCAGCAGTCCTGGGACTAGGGAAGAAAAACTGTTTTTT CASSPGTREEKLFF
TRBJ1-1 . . TRBV28 TGTGCCAGCACCGAGGTCGGGGGGCGCAGGGTAACTGAAGCTTTCTTT CASTEVGGRRVTEAFF
TRBJ1-3 . . TRBV28 TGTGCCAGCAGTCGACAGGGAAACACCATATATTTT CASSRQGNTIYF
TRBJ2-2 . TRBD2 TRBV5-4 TGTGCCAGCAGCGCCGTACTAGCGGGGGGGCTTAACGGGGAGCTGTTTTTT CASSAVLAGGLNGELFF
TRBJ1-5 . . TRBV28 TGTGCCAGCAGCCCGTTCGTGGGAGCCGGCAATCAGCCCCAGCATTTT CASSPFVGAGNQPQHF
TRBJ1-3 . . TRBV19 TGTGCCAGTAGTATCTACCCCTGGTCTGGAAACACCATATATTTT CASSIYPWSGNTIYF